This TCR beta chain was profiled in a study of identical twins (dated by TCRdb to the mid-2010s). A note on the overall study: TCR alpha and beta repertoires from monozygotic twins, unrelated adults of various ages and cord blood were deep-sequenced to test whether fetal clonotypes persist. To rule out contamination, replicate twin experiments were performed at different times with different library preparation protocols.

All donors were healthy Caucasians. The twin cohort comprised three pairs of female monozygotic twins, all aged about 18 to 30 years. Peripheral blood mononuclear cells were the source from which RNA for the TCR libraries was isolated. This clonotype has ten or more counts. The specificity of this receptor is unknown. No much larger clone exists at a distance of one base, and base qualities are not known. To prepare the library, 5' RACE was applied. Sequencing was performed on an Illumina HiSeq 2000. Template switching added a universal primer binding site, and the final cDNA carried a unique molecular identifier that allowed TCR cDNA molecules to be counted accurately. Specific primers in the conserved constant-segment region were used to synthesize first-strand cDNA for the TCR alpha and beta chains. To control for contamination, each cDNA library was double barcoded with a SMART-Mk sample barcode plus Illumina barcodes. TruSeq adapter sequences along with Illumina sample barcodes were introduced in two successive PCR steps. The Illumina HiSeq platform was used with custom primers to sequence TCR alpha and beta cDNA libraries. Regarding the original processing steps: MiGEC was used to process raw reads and extract unique molecular identifiers, and MiXCR was used to find CDR3 positions. For each individual, recombination models were inferred using an EM algorithm with the repgenHMM and IGoR tools. Shared clonotypes were analyzed with the tcR package in R, and sharing was normalized by the product of cloneset sizes. Out-of-frame nonproductive sequences were analyzed to study raw recombination free of thymic and clonal selection effects. TCRdb trimmed public reads at Q25 via fastp, called clones via MiXCR and kept in-frame beta chains. For every CDR3 protein sequence, its rows merge into one entry that carries the most common genes and DNA. Here the V and J calls rest on TCRdb's processing, not on the authors' analysis. The sample table holds roughly 630,000 distinct CDR3 sequences, of which roughly 6.6% were seen once. The ten most abundant clones make up roughly 1.6% of the sample.

On the study overall, not on this receptor specifically: Out-of-frame TCR alpha sharing in monozygotic twins was systematically underestimated by recombination models, whereas sharing between unrelated individuals was in agreement with the recombination models. Conclusions relied on cross-sectional statistical analysis, since the same donors could not be followed over many years. Fewer insertions were carried by abundant cord blood beta clonotypes, a similar but weaker trend appeared in young adult naive repertoires, and no such trend appeared in memory repertoires. Invariant T cells such as MAIT and iNKT could partly confound zero-insertion analyses, though diverse VJ usage argued against this for most clonotypes. Compared with coincidental sharing between unrelated individuals, out-of-frame TCR alpha sequences shared between twins showed an excess of sequences with low generation probability. Excess twin sharing in beta out-of-frame sequences was weaker because fewer shared sequences lowered the signal-to-noise ratio.

From the cysteine through the phenylalanine, the CDR3 covers 12 amino acids. The only DNA kept is the CDR3, 36 bases in frame from the first base. The V end loses 5 bases and the J end loses 4 bases, and a stretch of 8 bases separates them. Separately, the same data were catalogued under a study of yellow fever vaccine responses in identical twins. The second investigation adds: According to the authors, the vaccine-induced T cell response in identical twins seemed to be partly convergent and partly specific to each individual. Focusing on identical twins, the study followed the T cell clones that responded to the vaccine, and did so with precision.

This receptor was taken from a woman aged 18-29 years in good health. The sample was PBMCs. In this chain, TRBV12-3 or TRBV12-4 is recombined with TRBJ1-2; the D gene identity is not certain. The encoded CDR3 is CASSLDIYGYTF. The DNA sequence is given as TGTGCCAGCAGTCTCGACATCTATGGCTACACCTTC.